The T cell receptor beta chain described here comes from a study of OX40 agonist ivuxolimab in advanced cancers. TCRdb keeps only in-frame clones here, not all; method: immunoSEQ multiplex PCR. The sample lists roughly 80,000 clones, around nine tenths seen once, with roughly 0.77% in the top ten. Whole-study findings and limits: Both CD4+ and CD8+ T cell populations in blood had undergone clonal expansion by week 6 at 0.1 to 3.0 mg/kg. In the expanded peripheral T cells, antigen specificity was never determined.

V shed 4 bases and J 2 bases; nucleotides not matched to a gene: 4. The germline gives CDR1 ENHRY, CDR2 SYGVKD. The length of the CDR3 is 14 residues. As regards this clone: Antigen specificity is unknown.

Sequenced here: CD4+ or CD8+ T cells sorted from blood, sampled in a trial of the OX40 agonist ivuxolimab. The V gene is TRBV10-3, the J gene TRBJ2-7; 8 bases are a match to TRBD1. This receptor was obtained from an adult with an advanced solid tumor such as melanoma, head and neck, liver or kidney cancer. This CDR3 reads CAISVGTGTYEQYF. The CDR3 DNA is TGTGCCATCAGTGTAGGGACAGGCACCTACGAGCAGTACTTC.